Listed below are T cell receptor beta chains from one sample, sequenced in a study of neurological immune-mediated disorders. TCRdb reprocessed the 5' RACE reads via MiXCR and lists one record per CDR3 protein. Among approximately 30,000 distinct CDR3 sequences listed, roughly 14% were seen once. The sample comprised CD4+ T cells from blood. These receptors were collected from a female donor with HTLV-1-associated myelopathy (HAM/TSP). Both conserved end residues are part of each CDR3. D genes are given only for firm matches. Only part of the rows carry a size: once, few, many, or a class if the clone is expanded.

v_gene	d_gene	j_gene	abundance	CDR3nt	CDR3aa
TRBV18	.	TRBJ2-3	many	TGTGCCAGCTCACGGTCTTCGGTAAACACAGATACGCAGTATTTT	CASSRSSVNTDTQYF
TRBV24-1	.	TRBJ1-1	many	TGTGCCACCAGTGCGGTGGGGGGGAACACTGAAGCTTTCTTT	CATSAVGGNTEAFF
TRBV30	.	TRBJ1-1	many	TGTGCCTGGAGCCTTCCTGTGGGAACTGAAGCTTTCTTT	CAWSLPVGTEAFF
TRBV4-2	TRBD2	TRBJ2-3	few	TGTGCCAGCAGCCTCGGAGCGGGACTCACTCCGGGAGATACGCAGTATTTT	CASSLGAGLTPGDTQYF
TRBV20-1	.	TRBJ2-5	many	TGCAGTGCTAGAGGCATCCAAGAGACCCAGTACTTC	CSARGIQETQYF
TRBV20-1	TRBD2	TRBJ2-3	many	TGCAGTGCTGCTAGCGGGGGTGGGGATAGGGGAGATACGCAGTATTTT	CSAASGGGDRGDTQYF
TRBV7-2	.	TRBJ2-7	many	TGTGCCAGCAGCTTAACTCTTCGAACAGCCTACTACGAGCAGTACTTC	CASSLTLRTAYYEQYF
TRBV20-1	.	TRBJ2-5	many	TGCAGTGCTAGAGATATGGTGTACCAAGAGACCCAGTACTTC	CSARDMVYQETQYF
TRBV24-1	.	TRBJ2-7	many	TGTGCCACCAGTCCTACCAACTCGGCCTACGAGCAGTACTTC	CATSPTNSAYEQYF
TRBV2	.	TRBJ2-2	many	TGTGCCAGCAGTGAACTCAGAGGGGAAACCGGGGAGCTGTTTTTT	CASSELRGETGELFF
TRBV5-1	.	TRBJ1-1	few	TGCGCCAGCAGCTTGGACTCGGGGCACACTGAAGCTTTCTTT	CASSLDSGHTEAFF
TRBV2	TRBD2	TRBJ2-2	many	TGTGCCAGCAGTAGACTAGCGGGAGATGCCGGGGAGCTGTTTTTT	CASSRLAGDAGELFF
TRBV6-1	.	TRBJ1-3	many	TGTGCCAGCAGGAGGGTGGCAGAAGGAAACACCATATATTTT	CASRRVAEGNTIYF
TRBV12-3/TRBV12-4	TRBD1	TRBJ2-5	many	TGTGCCAGCAGAACAGGGGCGCGAGAGACCCAGTACTTC	CASRTGARETQYF
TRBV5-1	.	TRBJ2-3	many	TGCGCCAGCAGCCAACAGGGGGGGGCCCTAGATACGCAGTATTTT	CASSQQGGALDTQYF
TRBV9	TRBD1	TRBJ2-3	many	TGTGCCAGCAGCGTAGACGGGACAGGGGTCACAGATACGCAGTATTTT	CASSVDGTGVTDTQYF
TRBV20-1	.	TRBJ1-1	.	TGCAGTGCTAGAGATCGGGACAACTCGAACACTGAAGCTTTCTTT	CSARDRDNSNTEAFF
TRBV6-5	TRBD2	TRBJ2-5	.	TGTGCCAGCAGTTACCGTATACTAGCGGGGGGGCCAGAGACCCAGTACTTC	CASSYRILAGGPETQYF
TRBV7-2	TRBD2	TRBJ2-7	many	TGTGCCAGCAGCTTCGTGGGAGGGTCGTCGGCCGCTAGCCGCGGGACCGAGCAGTACTTC	CASSFVGGSSAASRGTEQYF
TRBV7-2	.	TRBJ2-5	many	TGTGCCAGCAGCATAGACCCGGGTAGGGCCCAGTACTTC	CASSIDPGRAQYF
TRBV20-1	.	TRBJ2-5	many	TGCAGTGCTAGGGGAGAGACCCAGTACTTC	CSARGETQYF